A selection of T cell receptor beta chains follows, all from one sample in a study of T and B cells in COVID-19 patients. TCRdb processed the multiplex PCR reads anew with MiXCR; each CDR3 protein has one entry. Among 6,000 to 7,500 distinct CDR3 sequences, 20% to 25% were seen once, and the ten largest hold approximately 3.6%. The source material was blood. The receptors derive from a human donor who had recovered from COVID-19. The CDR3 runs from the conserved cysteine through the conserved F or W. A D gene is named only where the DNA matches it firmly. Expanded clones are given a class, and other clones once, few, many or no size at all.

TRBV7-2,TRBJ1-4,.,.,CASILGVGEKLFF,TGTGCCAGCATCTTGGGGGTCGGAGAAAAACTGTTTTTT
TRBV11-1,TRBJ2-2,TRBD1,many,CASSWTGGTTGELFF,TGTGCCAGCAGCTGGACAGGGGGTACCACCGGGGAGCTGTTTTTT
TRBV19,TRBJ2-5,.,medium-sized,CASSTQGSQETQYF,TGTGCCAGTAGTACACAGGGAAGTCAAGAGACCCAGTACTTC
TRBV6-4,TRBJ2-1,TRBD2,.,CASSDSSGAVEQFF,TGTGCCAGCAGTGACTCTAGCGGGGCTGTTGAGCAGTTCTTC
TRBV24-1,TRBJ2-1,.,.,CATSGTGPTRDHSGNEQFF,TGTGCCACCTCCGGAACAGGTCCGACTCGCGACCACTCCGGGAATGAGCAGTTCTTC
TRBV5-6,TRBJ2-1,TRBD1,.,CASSQEGQGRNNEQFF,TGTGCCAGCAGCCAGGAAGGACAGGGGCGCAACAATGAGCAGTTCTTC
TRBV12-3/TRBV12-4,TRBJ1-3,.,few,CASAPRFSGNTIYF,TGTGCCAGCGCCCCAAGGTTTTCTGGAAACACCATATATTTT
TRBV28,TRBJ1-4,TRBD1,.,CASSPTGANEELFF,TGTGCCAGCAGCCCGACAGGGGCTAATGAAGAACTGTTTTTT
TRBV20-1,TRBJ1-6,.,.,CSARVAGALNSPLHF,TGCAGTGCCAGGGTGGCGGGTGCCCTGAATTCACCCCTCCACTTT
TRBV20-1,TRBJ2-3,.,.,CSASLDGATDTQYF,TGCAGTGCTAGCCTTGACGGGGCCACAGATACGCAGTATTTT
TRBV20-1,TRBJ2-1,TRBD1,.,CSAVNRDRVVGEQFF,TGCAGTGCTGTGAACCGGGACAGGGTGGTCGGTGAGCAGTTCTTC
TRBV6-2/TRBV6-3,TRBJ2-7,TRBD2,.,CASSHLGTSGALYEQYF,TGTGCCAGCAGTCACCTGGGGACTAGCGGGGCCCTCTACGAGCAGTACTTC
TRBV27,TRBJ2-6,TRBD1,medium-sized,CASSSSGQGLPGANVLTF,TGTGCCAGCAGTTCATCCGGACAGGGCCTCCCTGGGGCCAACGTCCTGACTTTC
TRBV6-5,TRBJ1-1,TRBD1,.,CASSYRTGGGMNTEAFF,TGTGCCAGCAGTTACCGGACAGGGGGAGGCATGAACACTGAAGCTTTCTTT